The T cell receptor beta chain described here comes from a study of neurological immune-mediated disorders. Time point: longitudinal time-point 1 (baseline). The cDNA was synthesized by 5'RACE incorporating 10-nucleotide random UMIs. TCRdb ran MiXCR on the 5' RACE reads and lists one entry per CDR3 protein. The data show more than 70,000 distinct CDR3 sequences, roughly 10% seen once. Many counts were recorded for this clonotype. CDR3 size: 15 residues. V shed 0 bases and J shed 5 bases, with 14 bases lying between them. Germline loops: CDR1 SGDLS, CDR2 YYNGEE. The sample was PBMCs. This chain uses TRBV9 with TRBJ2-5; D is tentatively TRBD1 or TRBD2 (6 bases each). This TCR was sampled from a man younger than 40 in good health. CDR3 sequence (DNA): TGTGCCAGCAGCGTAGAGGGGGGAGGAGGCGAGACCCAGTACTTC. It codes for CASSVEGGGGETQYF.